The 17 T cell receptor beta chains listed next were all sequenced from one sample in a study of shared clonotypes between healthy human individuals. Libraries were prepared by immunoSEQ multiplex PCR; TCRdb keeps only in-frame clonotypes and omits some of them. In the table there are approximately 2.5 million clones, 80% to 95% of which are singletons. The sequencing input was naive CD4+ T cells from PBMCs. The subset: CD45RA+ positively selected. The receptor set was obtained from a man aged 18 to 29 in good health. Some clones in this sample may be carry-over from other donors' samples.

A word on this clone: Other DNA sequences in the sample encode the same CDR3. This chain links TRBV7-9 with TRBJ2-3; the match to TRBD2 covers 8 bases. With V trimmed by 1 base and J by 3 bases, 3 bases remained unmatched. Germline CDR1 reads SEHNR; CDR2 reads FQNEAQ (reference sequence). CDR3 length: 15 residues. The CDR3 reads CASSLGTSRTDTQYF. The CDR3 bases are TGTGCCAGCAGCTTAGGGACTAGCAGGACAGATACGCAGTATTTT.

This rearrangement joins TRBV7-2 to TRBJ2-1; D gene ambiguous. This CDR3 has 12 amino acids. The germline V gene has CDR1 SGHTA and CDR2 FQGNSA. Trimming left V 4 bases short and J 9 bases short, with 10 bases between. The CDR3 region is CASSSAYGEQFF. CDR3 nucleotides: TGTGCCAGCAGCTCGGCCTATGGTGAGCAGTTCTTC.

On this clone: The same CDR3 is also encoded by other DNA sequences in this sample. V usage is TRBV5-4 and J usage is TRBJ2-7, with TRBD2 matching 8 bases. CDR1 and CDR2 from the germline V gene are SGHNT and YYREEE (reference sequence). CDR3 length equals 15 residues. The J segment lost 2 bases and the V segment lost 2 bases, leaving 6 bases of the junction unmatched. This CDR3 is CASSFRTGGTYEQYF. The CDR3 DNA follows: TGTGCCAGCAGCTTTCGAACGGGAGGGACCTACGAGCAGTACTTC. Complete variable domain (other parts from reference TRBV5-4 and TRBJ2-7): ETGVTQSPTHLIKTRGQQVTLRCSSQSGHNTVSWYQQALGQGPQFIFQYYREEENGRGNFPPRFSGLQFPNYSSELNVNALELDDSALYLCASSFRTGGTYEQYFGPGTRLTVT.

The genes are TRBV29-1 and TRBJ1-1; perhaps TRBD1 as D (5 bases). V was trimmed by 1 base and J by 9 bases, leaving 15 bases between them. The CDR3 runs to 13 residues. Germline CDR1 is SQVTM and CDR2 is ANQGSEA. The CDR3 bases are TGCAGCGTTGAAGGGGGGATCGGCCGCAAAGCTTTCTTT. Translation: CSVEGGIGRKAFF.

The chain carries TRBV2 and TRBJ2-2, with D maybe TRBD2 (6 bases). V lost 7 bases to trimming and J lost 4 bases, with 13 bases between them. The germline V gene has CDR1 SNHLY and CDR2 FYNNEI. The CDR3 contains 14 residues. CDR3 sequence (DNA): TGTGCCAGCATGTGGGGGGTGGGCACCGGGGAGCTGTTTTTT. As protein: CASMWGVGTGELFF.

The chain joins TRBV29-1 to TRBJ2-7; 12 bases align to TRBD2. Losses at the gene ends were 4 bases for V and 3 bases for J; bases not matched to a gene: 7. CDR3 length: 15 residues. The germline V gene has CDR1 SQVTM and CDR2 ANQGSEA. CDR3 nucleotides: TGCAGCGTTGCGCTAGCGGGAGGGAACGGCTACGAGCAGTACTTC. Its translation: CSVALAGGNGYEQYF.

With regard to this clone: The sample holds other DNA sequences that translate to the same CDR3. This rearrangement joins TRBV19 to TRBJ2-5; the match to TRBD1 covers 9 bases. Germline assignment: CDR1 LNHDA and CDR2 SQIVND (reference sequence). CDR3 length: 14 residues. V shed 4 bases and J 4 bases; nucleotides not matched to a gene: 4. CDR3 DNA: TGTGCCAGTAGTACAACAGGGGGCGGAGAGACCCAGTACTTC. Its translation: CASSTTGGGETQYF.

This chain joins TRBV15 and TRBJ2-7, with TRBD1 as a possible D gene (6 bases). In germline, CDR1 is LNHNV, CDR2 YYDKDF (reference sequence). The CDR3 has 16 amino acids. Trimming removed 1 base from V and 7 bases from J, with 20 bases in between. In DNA, the CDR3 is TGTGCCACCAGCAGAGGACAGGTTTTCGGGGATAGGGAGCAGTACTTC. This translates into CATSRGQVFGDREQYF. Full variable domain (outside the CDR3, taken from reference TRBV15 and TRBJ2-7): DAMVIQNPRYQVTQFGKPVTLSCSQTLNHNVMYWYQQKSSQAPKLLFHYYDKDFNNEADTPDNFQSRRPNTSFCFLDIRSPGLGDTAMYLCATSRGQVFGDREQYFGPGTRLTVT.

The chain uses TRBV7-6 and TRBJ2-3; D is undetermined. CDR3 size: 13 residues. V lost 1 base and J lost 2, with 4 bases in between. CDR1 SGHVS and CDR2 FNYEAQ come from the germline V gene. CDR3 amino acids: CASSLGVTDTQYF. The CDR3 DNA is TGTGCCAGCAGCTTAGGGGTCACAGATACGCAGTATTTT.

This chain uses TRBV6-6 with TRBJ2-2; tentatively, D is TRBD1 (6 bases). Trimming shortened V by 8 bases and J by 0 bases, and 16 bases separated the two germline ends. There are 16 residues in the CDR3. Germline CDR1 reads MNHNY; CDR2 reads SVGAGI (reference sequence). Written as DNA, the CDR3 is TGTGCCAGCGGAAAGACAGGCTACGCGAACACCGGGGAGCTGTTTTTT. This gives the protein CASGKTGYANTGELFF.

The chain links TRBV4-1 to TRBJ1-3; 7 nucleotides align to TRBD1. The CDR3 has 17 amino acids. The V gene end was trimmed by 0 bases and the J gene end by 4 bases; junction bases not matched to a gene: 9. Germline CDR1 MGHRA, CDR2 YSYEKL. The CDR3 coding sequence is TGCGCCAGCAGCCAAGATCGCGACAGGGTAGTCGGAAACACCATATATTTT. Translated, it gives CASSQDRDRVVGNTIYF.

The rearrangement uses TRBV5-6 and TRBJ2-5; D gene unclear. The closer fit of TRBJ2-7 to the DNA end suggests the J call may be wrong. CDR1 and CDR2 (germline): SGHDT, YYEEEE. The CDR3 consists of 12 residues. CDR3 sequence (DNA): TGTGCCAGCAGCTTGGGGCTAGACGAGCAGTACTTC. Translation: CASSLGLDEQYF.

The V gene is TRBV10-3, the J gene TRBJ1-1, with a tentative D call TRBD1 (5 bases). V was pared by 8 bases and J by 6 bases, with 19 bases between. CDR1 is ENHRY, CDR2 SYGVKD, per germline. This CDR3 spans 14 amino acids. In nucleotides, the CDR3 is TGTGCCATCGCCGGGGGGAGAGAGGCCGCTGAAGCTTTCTTT. It yields the protein CAIAGGREAAEAFF.

This rearrangement joins TRBV30 to TRBJ2-7; TRBD2 agrees at 8 bases. The V gene's germline CDR1 is GTSNPN and CDR2 SVGIG (reference sequence). Losses at the gene ends were 1 base for V and 3 bases for J; bases not matched to a gene: 5. The length of the CDR3 is 14 residues. CDR3 loop: CAWSAGSGGYEQYF. CDR3 DNA sequence: TGTGCCTGGAGTGCGGGGAGCGGGGGCTACGAGCAGTACTTC.

The chain is built from TRBV5-1 and TRBJ1-1; 7 nucleotides line up with TRBD1. V lost 6 bases and J lost 6; bases outside the gene matches: 8. This CDR3 region has 13 residues. Germline V gene lookup returns CDR1 SGHRS and CDR2 YFSETQ. CDR3: CASKEGQDAEAFF. CDR3 DNA: TGCGCCAGCAAAGAAGGACAGGACGCTGAAGCTTTCTTT.

The rearrangement uses TRBV28 and TRBJ1-1; 7 nucleotides line up with TRBD1. J was trimmed by 3 bases and V by 4 bases; bases with no gene match: 11. Germline CDR1 is MDHEN and CDR2 is SYDVKM. The CDR3 contains 16 residues. CDR3 in amino acids: CASSSPSEGADTEAFF. The CDR3 bases are TGTGCCAGCAGTTCCCCCTCTGAGGGGGCAGACACTGAAGCTTTCTTT. The variable domain in full, completed from reference TRBV28 and TRBJ1-1, reads DVKVTQSSRYLVKRTGEKVFLECVQDMDHENMFWYRQDPGLGLRLIYFSYDVKMKEKGDIPEGYSVSREKKERFSLILESASTNQTSMYLCASSSPSEGADTEAFFGQGTRLTVV.

This clone was picked up one time. J is TRBJ2-5 and V is TRBV2; 7 positions match TRBD1. Germline assignment: CDR1 SNHLY and CDR2 FYNNEI. The CDR3 is 15 amino acids. With 2 bases clipped from V and 5 bases from J, the junction kept 8 bases outside the gene matches. Written as DNA, the CDR3 is TGTGCCAGCAGTGAACCACAGGGGTCCGGGGAGACCCAGTACTTC. It is translated as CASSEPQGSGETQYF.